In its sample, the clone carrying this T cell receptor beta chain was seen once. The junction differs from germline at one of its ends, possibly a read error. Germline assignment: CDR1 MDHEN and CDR2 SYDVKM. This CDR3 contains 17 residues. The investigators made TCR beta cDNA from approximately 0.5 ug total RNA, using a constant-region primer. ARM-PCR was slightly modified, and three nested multiplex PCR rounds with it gave rise to the TCR beta libraries. TRBV1-TRBV30 forward primers paired with a C-beta reverse primer were used in the first two PCR rounds, which ran around 10 cycles each. TCRdb called the multiplex PCR reads again in MiXCR, with one record for every CDR3 protein. The table records approximately 110,000 distinct CDR3 sequences, 60% to 75% of them present only once. Co-extracting RNA and DNA was done with about 18-33 mg of unsorted bulk tissue as input. The sample is drawn from a study of tumor-infiltrating lymphocytes in primary liver carcinoma. Across the whole study: The yield of productive TCRbeta reads per sample was roughly 3.65 to 7.13 million and was similar across tissue types.

The chain couples TRBV28 to TRBJ2-7; D is perhaps TRBD1 or TRBD2 (9 bases each). This sequence originates from a woman between 55 and 75 years old with primary liver carcinoma and hepatitis B virus infection. The sequenced sample was liver tumor tissue from sampling region 3. This sample's subset: tumor region T3, left-lateral pole. The CDR3: CASSDRGRRTSAYEQCF. CDR3 DNA sequence: TGTGCCAGCAGTGACAGGGGGAGAAGGACTAGCGCCTACGAGCAGTGCTTC.